The 30 T cell receptor beta chains presented below share a single source sample, sequenced in a study of blood T cell repertoires in COVID-19. Clones were read by immunoSEQ multiplex PCR, and TCRdb kept only the in-frame ones, dropping some. The data contain about 210,000 clones, 65% to 90% of them seen just once; the ten biggest clones take up 9.7%. The sequencing sample was made of peripheral blood. These receptors were obtained from a man aged 50-59 years with active or convalescent COVID-19.

The chain uses TRBV5-8 and TRBJ2-3; a weak D match, TRBD1 (5 bases). This CDR3 has 15 amino acids. The germline V and J ends were trimmed by 0 bases and 1 base, with 9 bases remaining between them. CDR1 and CDR2 from the germline V gene are SGHTS and YDEGEE. This chain's CDR3 is CASSLEVGGTDTQYF. In DNA, the CDR3 is TGTGCCAGCAGCTTGGAGGTAGGGGGCACAGATACGCAGTATTTT.

The rearrangement links TRBV9 to TRBJ1-1; a weak D match, TRBD1 (5 bases). Germline CDR1 reads SGDLS; CDR2 reads YYNGEE. The CDR3 has 14 residues. Between the trimmed V and J ends, which lost 3 bases and 4 bases, there was a span of 13 bases. The CDR3: CASSAQGGGTEAFF. The CDR3 region has the DNA TGTGCCAGCAGCGCGCAGGGAGGTGGCACTGAAGCTTTCTTT. Supplemented by reference TRBV9 and TRBJ1-1, the full variable domain reads DSGVTQTPKHLITATGQRVTLRCSPRSGDLSVYWYQQSLDQGLQFLIQYYNGEERAKGNILERFSAQQFPDLHSELNLSSLELGDSALYFCASSAQGGGTEAFFGQGTRLTVV.

In DNA, the CDR3 is TGCGCCAGCAGCCAATCCGGGGTCTTAGCTAACTATGGCTACACCTTC. Its protein product is CASSQSGVLANYGYTF. This sequence joins TRBV4-3 and TRBJ1-2; D uncertain. V lost 2 bases and J 0 bases, leaving 13 bases between the germline ends. Germline values: CDR1 LGHNA, CDR2 YSLEER. The length of the CDR3 is 16 residues.

The V call is TRBV6-6, the J call TRBJ2-7, with TRBD2 identical over 9 bases. The germline CDR1 and CDR2 sequences are MNHNY and SVGAGI (reference sequence). The CDR3 has 15 amino acids. V shed 4 bases, J shed 5 bases, and the junction held 9 bases outside the gene matches. In nucleotides, the CDR3 is TGTGCCAGCAGTTTAAGCGGGGGGACCTTCCACGAGCAGTACTTC. The encoded protein is CASSLSGGTFHEQYF.

In nucleotides, the CDR3 is TGTGCCAGCAGAAAAGGACTGGGTTCCTACAATGAGCAGTTCTTC. Encoded protein: CASRKGLGSYNEQFF. This chain joins TRBV6-4 and TRBJ2-1; D may be TRBD2 (5 bases). Trimming took 6 bases from V and 1 from J, leaving 13 bases between them. The CDR3 has 15 residues. Germline lookup yields CDR1 MRHNA and CDR2 SNTAGT.

V gene TRBV27 combines with J gene TRBJ2-7; D is possibly TRBD2 (5 bases). The CDR3 is 11 amino acids. CDR1 and CDR2 from the germline V gene are MNHEY and SMNVEV (reference sequence). Deletions cut 5 bases from V and 6 bases from J, with 8 bases between. In DNA form, the CDR3 reads TGTGCCAGCAGTGCAGGAGGCGAGCAGTACTTC. It encodes CASSAGGEQYF.

The chain joins TRBV7-9 to TRBJ1-3, with D possibly being TRBD1 (5 bases). Trimming pared 3 bases from V and 1 base from J, leaving 10 bases between. Germline loops: CDR1 SEHNR, CDR2 FQNEAQ (reference sequence). This CDR3 has 15 residues. DNA of the CDR3: TGTGCCAGCAGCTTTACCTCAGGGTCTGGAAACACCATATATTTT. Protein sequence: CASSFTSGSGNTIYF.

V and J are TRBV24-1 and TRBJ2-1; 8 nucleotides line up with TRBD2. Trimming took 1 base from V and 15 from J; bases not matched to a gene: 19. The CDR3 sequence is 17 residues long. Germline values: CDR1 KGHDR, CDR2 SFDVKD. Here the CDR3 reads CATSDLRGGSSGLRPFF. For the CDR3, the DNA is TGTGCCACCAGTGATTTACGGGGGGGGAGTAGCGGCCTACGTCCGTTCTTC.

The chain joins TRBV18 to TRBJ1-6; D gene unclear. The CDR3 length is 15 residues. The V gene lost 5 bases and the J gene lost 6 bases, with 14 bases spanning the gap. Germline values: CDR1 KGHSH, CDR2 LQKENI. The DNA of the CDR3 is TGTGCCAGCTCAGCACTCAGGCCCCCTAATTCACCCCTCCACTTT. This codes for CASSALRPPNSPLHF. The full variable domain, in which reference TRBV18 and TRBJ1-6 provide the parts outside the CDR3, is NAGVMQNPRHLVRRRGQEARLRCSPMKGHSHVYWYRQLPEEGLKFMVYLQKENIIDESGMPKERFSAEFPKEGPSILRIQQVVRGDSAAYFCASSALRPPNSPLHFGNGTRLTVT.

The genes are TRBV7-2 and TRBJ2-2; D is unclear. The length of the CDR3 is 13 residues. The germline V and J ends were trimmed by 5 bases and 5 bases, with 9 bases remaining between them. Germline V CDR1 and CDR2: SGHTA, FQGNSA. CDR3 sequence (DNA): TGTGCCAGCAGCCTTGTCCCGACCGGGGAGCTGTTTTTT. Amino acids: CASSLVPTGELFF.

This rearrangement joins TRBV10-2 to TRBJ2-5; D may be TRBD1 (6 bases). The V and J ends lost 4 bases and 2 bases respectively, with 11 bases between them. CDR1 is WSHSY and CDR2 is SAAADI in the germline V gene. This CDR3 region has 14 residues. The CDR3 DNA reads TGCGCCAGCAGTGGTGGGGGCTGGCAAGAGACCCAGTACTTC. This encodes CASSGGGWQETQYF.

The chain combines TRBV28 with TRBJ1-1; a weak D match, TRBD1 (5 bases). The CDR3 consists of 14 residues. Trimming removed 8 bases at V and 1 base at J, with 14 bases between. Germline values: CDR1 MDHEN, CDR2 SYDVKM. The CDR3: CASHPGGWNTEAFF. The CDR3 bases are TGTGCCAGCCACCCCGGGGGGTGGAACACTGAAGCTTTCTTT. Drawing the rest from reference TRBV28 and TRBJ1-1, the complete variable domain is DVKVTQSSRYLVKRTGEKVFLECVQDMDHENMFWYRQDPGLGLRLIYFSYDVKMKEKGDIPEGYSVSREKKERFSLILESASTNQTSMYLCASHPGGWNTEAFFGQGTRLTVV.

The chain combines TRBV10-2 with TRBJ2-7; D remains ambiguous. Per the germline V gene, CDR1 is WSHSY and CDR2 is SAAADI. The CDR3 covers 12 residues. Trimming took 4 bases from V and 7 from J, leaving 11 bases between them. CDR3 sequence: CASSASLGEQYV. In nucleotides, the CDR3 is TGCGCCAGCAGTGCTAGTCTCGGTGAGCAGTACGTC.

This clone has only a few counts. The CDR3 loop is CASSLARDRNTGELFF. The CDR3 DNA sequence: TGCGCCAGCAGCTTGGCACGGGACAGGAACACCGGGGAGCTGTTTTTT. The chain links TRBV5-1 to TRBJ2-2; TRBD1 matches 7 bases. Germline V lookup: CDR1 SGHRS, CDR2 YFSETQ. The CDR3 runs to 16 residues. V trimming: 0 bases; J trimming: 1 base; junction bases outside the gene matches: 3. Looking up the rest from reference TRBV5-1 and TRBJ2-2 gives the full variable domain: KAGVTQTPRYLIKTRGQQVTLSCSPISGHRSVSWYQQTPGQGLQFLFEYFSETQRNKGNFPGRFSGRQFSNSRSEMNVSTLELGDSALYLCASSLARDRNTGELFFGEGSRLTVL.

The gene calls are TRBV30 and TRBJ2-3, with TRBD2 as a possible D gene (6 bases). Germline V gene lookup returns CDR1 GTSNPN and CDR2 SVGIG (reference sequence). The CDR3 is 15 amino acids. The V end lost 0 bases, the J end lost 4 bases, and 14 bases lay between the germline ends. Written as DNA, the CDR3 is TGTGCCTGGAGTGTCTTGTCGGGAGCGGCAGATACGCAGTATTTT. It encodes CAWSVLSGAADTQYF.

The chain links TRBV9 to TRBJ2-1; 13 positions match TRBD2. CDR1 is SGDLS and CDR2 is YYNGEE in the germline V gene. The CDR3 runs 15 residues. V lost 0 bases to trimming and J lost 9 bases; unmatched junction nucleotides: 3. The CDR3 bases are TGTGCCAGCAGCGTAGGGACTAGCGGGAGCGGTGAGCAGTTCTTC. The encoded protein is CASSVGTSGSGEQFF.

This chain uses TRBV24-1 with TRBJ1-2; unclear D gene. V shed 4 bases and J shed 1 base, with 3 bases lying between them. Germline loops: CDR1 KGHDR, CDR2 SFDVKD. The CDR3 extends over 12 amino acids. The CDR3: CATSDSNYGYTF. The CDR3, as DNA: TGTGCCACCAGTGACAGTAACTATGGCTACACCTTC.

The chain combines TRBV27 with TRBJ1-1; the D gene is possibly TRBD1 (6 bases). The ends were cut back, 4 bases at V and 4 bases at J, with 16 bases in the middle. This CDR3 is 15 amino acids long. Germline V lookup: CDR1 MNHEY, CDR2 SMNVEV (reference sequence). CDR3 DNA: TGTGCCAGCAGTTATCCACAGGGCGAAGGCACTGAAGCTTTCTTT. Its translation is CASSYPQGEGTEAFF.

This sequence joins TRBV24-1 and TRBJ1-3, with TRBD1 as a possible D gene (5 bases). The CDR3 sequence is 15 residues long. Germline V lookup: CDR1 KGHDR, CDR2 SFDVKD. Trimming left V 2 bases short and J 1 base short, with 8 bases between. This CDR3 is CATSDSGQSGNTIYF. The CDR3 DNA is TGTGCCACCAGTGATTCAGGGCAATCTGGAAACACCATATATTTT.

The chain carries TRBV5-1 and TRBJ2-3; TRBD2 might be the D (5 bases). Germline V lookup: CDR1 SGHRS, CDR2 YFSETQ. Trimming shortened V by 4 bases and J by 0 bases, and 9 bases separated the two germline ends. This CDR3 has 14 amino acids. CDR3 residues: CASSPGRSTDTQYF. DNA of the CDR3: TGCGCCAGCAGCCCGGGAAGGAGCACAGATACGCAGTATTTT.

This clone was seen a few times. The chain employs TRBV18 and TRBJ2-6, with 10 bases aligning to TRBD1. The V segment lost 8 bases and the J segment 4 bases; nucleotides outside the gene matches: 5. The CDR3 sequence is 15 residues long. From germline, CDR1 is KGHSH and CDR2 LQKENI. The CDR3 reads CASRQGAAGANVLTF. CDR3 coding DNA: TGTGCCAGCCGACAGGGGGCGGCGGGGGCCAACGTCCTGACTTTC.

This sequence joins TRBV18 and TRBJ2-3; the D gene is possibly TRBD1 (5 bases). CDR1 KGHSH and CDR2 LQKENI come from the germline V gene. With 1 base removed from V and 7 bases from J, the gap between germline ends came to 15 bases. This CDR3 spans 15 amino acids. In nucleotides, the CDR3 is TGTGCCAGCTCACCACAGACAGCCCCCACGAATACGCAGTATTTT. This gives the protein CASSPQTAPTNTQYF.

J is TRBJ2-7 and V is TRBV28, with 8 bases identical to TRBD1. Per germline, CDR1 MDHEN and CDR2 SYDVKM. CDR3 length: 17 residues. J was trimmed by 6 bases and V by 7 bases; bases with no gene match: 20. CDR3 in DNA: TGTGCCAGCACCCCCGAGTGGGACAGGAATAAATGGAGCGAGCAGTACGTC. The encoded protein is CASTPEWDRNKWSEQYV.

The chain combines TRBV9 with TRBJ1-4; a weak D match, TRBD1 (6 bases). This CDR3 region has 15 residues. V gave up 3 bases and J gave up 4 bases, with 13 bases separating them. Germline V gene lookup returns CDR1 SGDLS and CDR2 YYNGEE. The CDR3 DNA follows: TGTGCCAGCAGCGCGGAAGGGGGAAGTAATGAAAAACTGTTTTTT. Residues: CASSAEGGSNEKLFF.

The rearrangement joins TRBV2 to TRBJ1-2, with D unresolved. The V end was cut by 5 bases, the J end by 7 bases, with 11 bases between. Germline-derived CDR1 and CDR2 are SNHLY and FYNNEI. CDR3 length equals 12 residues. The CDR3 DNA follows: TGTGCCAGCAGTCTCCTACCTGGTGGCTACACCTTC. Translated, it gives CASSLLPGGYTF.

The chain employs TRBV2 and TRBJ2-7; 10 bases match TRBD2. Trimming cost V 4 bases and J 4 bases; bases outside gene matches: 4. The germline gives CDR1 SNHLY, CDR2 FYNNEI. This CDR3 is built from 14 residues. The CDR3 sequence is CASSGVAGGYEQYF. CDR3 bases: TGTGCCAGCAGTGGGGTAGCGGGAGGTTACGAGCAGTACTTC.

The chain carries TRBV27 and TRBJ1-3, with unresolved D. V lost 8 bases and J 0 bases, leaving 17 bases between the germline ends. Germline lookup yields CDR1 MNHEY and CDR2 SMNVEV (reference sequence). This CDR3 is built from 16 residues. In nucleotides, the CDR3 is TGTGCCAGCCCGTTGGCGATAGCTGTCTCTGGAAACACCATATATTTT. Residues: CASPLAIAVSGNTIYF.

The chain uses TRBV4-3 and TRBJ2-1; TRBD2 matches 9 bases. Germline lookup yields CDR1 LGHNA and CDR2 YSLEER. V lost 1 base and J lost 9; bases outside the gene matches: 7. The CDR3 runs 15 residues. This CDR3 is CASSQVGSGSLEQFF. For the CDR3, the DNA is TGCGCCAGCAGCCAAGTAGGTAGCGGGAGTCTTGAGCAGTTCTTC.

J is TRBJ1-4 and V is TRBV4-3; 7 nucleotides agree with TRBD1. After removal of 5 bases from V and 7 bases from J, the junction contained 10 bases not matched to a gene. The CDR3 covers 15 residues. The germline CDR1 and CDR2 sequences are LGHNA and YSLEER. This CDR3 reads CASSVTGHSFEKLFF. The CDR3 DNA sequence: TGCGCCAGCAGCGTGACAGGGCACAGTTTTGAAAAACTGTTTTTT.

In DNA form, the CDR3 reads TGTGCCAGCTCACCACTAGCCCAAGAGACCCAGTACTTC. Amino acid sequence: CASSPLAQETQYF. The chain uses TRBV18 and TRBJ2-5; D gene ambiguous. The V and J ends lost 1 base and 1 base respectively, with 4 bases between them. CDR3 length equals 13 residues. Germline V CDR1 and CDR2: KGHSH, LQKENI.